This T cell receptor (beta chain) came from a study (dated by TCRdb to the late 2010s). Regarding the study in general: Sequence and structural analyses were applied in the study to characterize human CD8+ TCR repertoires that recognize immunodominant viral antigens.

On the study overall, not on this receptor specifically: Reports indicated that CD8+ TCR repertoires specific to different immunodominant viral antigens were highly diverse and distinct from one another.

The instrument given in TCRdb is Illumina HiSeq 2500. TCRdb trimmed public reads at Q25 via fastp, called clones via MiXCR and kept in-frame beta chains. Identical CDR3 protein sequences are pooled into one entry, listed with their most common genes and DNA. The table for this sample lists fewer than 2,000 distinct CDR3 sequences; around a quarter of them were counted only once. Approximately 6.1% of the sample belongs to the ten largest clones. This clonotype has just a few counts. The antigen it binds to is not known. No much larger clone exists at a distance of one base, and base qualities are not known. The germline V gene supplies CDR1 KGHDR and CDR2 SFDVKD. The CDR3, cysteine through phenylalanine, is 16 amino acids long. The CDR3 DNA has 48 bases and is translated from base 1. The germline V end is reduced by 5 bases and the J end by 4 bases; junction bases left unmatched: 6.

The chain was built from TRBV24-1 and TRBJ2-7, with 14 bases aligning to TRBD2. The sequence was obtained from a female donor. Sequencing was carried out using CD8+ T cells (not recorded whether cultured). The nucleotide sequence reads as follows: TGTGCCACCAGTGGCCCAGGGACTAGCGGGAGTTACGAGCAGTACTTC. This translates into CATSGPGTSGSYEQYF.